The entry that follows covers one TCR beta chain sequence. The data originate from a study of shared clonotypes between healthy human individuals. Each subset's genomic DNA was split evenly across several immunoSEQ plates. In the original processing: ImmunoSEQ junction-only sequences lacked quality scores, so their filtering differed. The protocol was immunoSEQ multiplex PCR, while the TCRdb copy is restricted to in-frame clones and leaves out a portion. That table is the source of V, J and clone size, and D and trimming were worked out from the DNA. The sample holds about 500,000 clones; roughly 80% are singletons and the top ten take more than 10%. This CDR3 has 17 amino acids. After removal of 2 bases from V and 3 bases from J, the junction contained 11 bases not matched to a gene. From germline, CDR1 is SQVTM and CDR2 ANQGSEA.

This TCR was sampled from a woman aged 40 to 50 in good health. Some clones in this sample may be carry-over from other donors' samples. The rearrangement joins TRBV29-1 to TRBJ2-3, with 10 bases matching TRBD2. Sequencing used PBMCs. The CDR3 loop reads CSVESGLAGVATDTQYF. The CDR3 DNA reads as TGCAGCGTTGAATCCGGGCTAGCGGGAGTTGCTACAGATACGCAGTATTTT.